Listed below are T cell receptor beta chains from one sample, sequenced in a study of response to subunit inactivated influenza vaccine. Using its own MiXCR run on the RT-PCR reads, TCRdb lists one record per CDR3 protein. This table has some 570,000 distinct CDR3 sequences, around 11% appearing once. The same data also went into a second study, on T cells expressing NK-cell markers.

Specimen: PBMCs from blood, collected on the day of vaccination. These receptors all come from a man aged 50-59 years who received an inactivated influenza vaccine. CDR3s include the opening cysteine and the closing phenylalanine or tryptophan. The D gene is left open where the match is weak. Expanded clones are given a class, and other clones once, few, many or no size at all.

v_gene	abundance	len	j_gene	d_gene	CDR3nt	CDR3aa
TRBV24-1	few	16	TRBJ2-4	NA	TGTGCCACCATTTCACAGGGTCCTCCGGCCAAAAACATTCAGTACTTC	CATISQGPPAKNIQYF
TRBV12-3/TRBV12-4	NA	15	TRBJ1-2	TRBD1	TGTGCCAGCACTACGGATTACAGGGGGCTGAGGGGCTACACCTTC	CASTTDYRGLRGYTF
TRBV4-2	few	19	TRBJ2-6	NA	TGTGCCAGCAGCCAAGGGACCGGCCATCAGCGTGGTGGGGCCAACGTCCTGACTTTC	CASSQGTGHQRGGANVLTF
TRBV4-3	many	16	TRBJ2-7	TRBD1	TGCGCCAGCAGCCAAAACTACGGGGACAGAAGCTACGAGCAGTACTTC	CASSQNYGDRSYEQYF
TRBV6-2/TRBV6-3	few	13	TRBJ1-2	NA	TGTGCCAGCACCCTTTTGGGGAACTATGGCTACACCTTC	CASTLLGNYGYTF
TRBV7-2	few	15	TRBJ2-7	NA	TGTGCCAGCAGCTTTTGGACGGGGGTTTCCTACGAGCAGTACTTC	CASSFWTGVSYEQYF
TRBV12-3/TRBV12-4	NA	15	TRBJ2-1	TRBD1	TGTGCCAGCAGTCCACTAGGACAGGGTTCTCATGAGCAGTTCTTC	CASSPLGQGSHEQFF
TRBV7-2	NA	15	TRBJ2-7	NA	TGTGCCAGCAGCTTAGAACAGGGAAGCTCCTACGAGCAGTACTTC	CASSLEQGSSYEQYF
TRBV6-2/TRBV6-3	NA	20	TRBJ2-3	TRBD2	TGTGCCAGCAGTTACTCGTTTCCGTCTCGTCTAGCGGGAGGGAGAGATACGCAGTATTTT	CASSYSFPSRLAGGRDTQYF
TRBV18	NA	16	TRBJ2-6	NA	TGTGCCAGCTCACCACCGAATCTGTCTGGGGCCAACGTCCTGACTTTC	CASSPPNLSGANVLTF
TRBV28	many	16	TRBJ2-1	NA	TGTGCCAGCAGTTTCTCAAGCGGAGGCGGTTCCAATGAGCAGTTCTTC	CASSFSSGGGSNEQFF
TRBV25-1	many	13	TRBJ2-7	NA	TGTGCCAGCAGTGTCCAGGTGTTTAGCGAGCAGTACTTC	CASSVQVFSEQYF
TRBV4-1	NA	17	TRBJ2-2	NA	TGCGCCAGCAGCCACGCCAGACTAGTGGCGAACACCGGGGAGCTGTTTTTT	CASSHARLVANTGELFF
TRBV28	NA	12	TRBJ2-7	NA	TGTGCCAGCAGTTTGGCTAGGTTCGAGCAGTACTTC	CASSLARFEQYF
TRBV27	few	14	TRBJ1-6	NA	TGTGCCAGCAAACCCAGCTCCTATAATTCACCCCTCCACTTT	CASKPSSYNSPLHF
TRBV4-1	NA	14	TRBJ2-2	TRBD1	TGCGCCAGCAGCGTAGACAGGGCCACCGGGGAGCTGTTTTTT	CASSVDRATGELFF
TRBV5-6	few	16	TRBJ2-3	TRBD2	TGTGCCAGCAGCTTCGGTCCTAGCGGACGCACAGATACGCAGTATTTT	CASSFGPSGRTDTQYF
TRBV4-2	NA	17	TRBJ2-1	TRBD2	TGTGCCAGCAGCCAAGAAGGGCTAGCGGGGGTCTACAATGAGCAGTTCTTC	CASSQEGLAGVYNEQFF
TRBV20-1	NA	11	TRBJ2-7	NA	TGCAGTGCTGGATGGGGCAACGAGCAGTACTTC	CSAGWGNEQYF
TRBV4-2	few	16	TRBJ2-1	NA	TGTGCCAGCAGCCAAGATACCCAGAGCTCCTACAATGAGCAGTTCTTC	CASSQDTQSSYNEQFF
TRBV7-9	few	15	TRBJ2-2	NA	TGTGCCAGCAGCTTAGGGCCGGCGAACACCGGGGAGCTGTTTTTT	CASSLGPANTGELFF
TRBV15	NA	17	TRBJ1-3	TRBD1	TGTGCCACCAGCCCCCTCGACAGGGCCCCTCGGGGAAACACCATATATTTT	CATSPLDRAPRGNTIYF
TRBV18	few	14	TRBJ2-5	NA	TGTGCCAGCTCACCAGCGGGACAGCAAGAGACCCAGTACTTC	CASSPAGQQETQYF
TRBV20-1	few	14	TRBJ2-3	TRBD1	TGCAGTGCAGTCGGGACAGGGGGCCCAGATACGCAGTATTTT	CSAVGTGGPDTQYF
TRBV3-1	NA	16	TRBJ2-1	NA	TGTGCCAGCAGCCACCTGGGGGACTCCCCGTACAATGAGCAGTTCTTC	CASSHLGDSPYNEQFF
TRBV20-1	many	15	TRBJ2-1	TRBD2	TGCAGTGCTAGAGAGGGACTAGCAGAATACAATGAGCAGTTCTTC	CSAREGLAEYNEQFF
TRBV6-2/TRBV6-3	NA	11	TRBJ2-7	NA	TGTGCCGCGGGGCTAGCTTACGAGCAGTACTTC	CAAGLAYEQYF
TRBV10-3	NA	15	TRBJ2-2	NA	TGTGCCATCAGTGAGTCGCGGACTAACACCGGGGAGCTGTTTTTT	CAISESRTNTGELFF
TRBV7-2	NA	13	TRBJ2-1	TRBD2	TGTGCCAGCAGCACCACTAGCGGGAGGGCCCAGTTCTTC	CASSTTSGRAQFF
TRBV6-5	NA	11	TRBJ1-2	NA	TGTGCCAGCGGTGACTTCTATGGCTACACCTTC	CASGDFYGYTF
TRBV24-1	NA	14	TRBJ2-2	TRBD1	TGTGCCACCAGAAGGGACAGTAACACCGGGGAGCTGTTTTTT	CATRRDSNTGELFF
TRBV12-3/TRBV12-4	NA	14	TRBJ2-7	NA	TGTGCCAGCAGTTTCGGACAGATTTCCTACGAGCAGTACTTC	CASSFGQISYEQYF
TRBV20-1	NA	13	TRBJ2-1	NA	TGCAGTGCTCTCGCAGGGGCCTACAATGAGCAGTTCTTC	CSALAGAYNEQFF
TRBV27	many	13	TRBJ1-1	NA	TGTGCCAGCAGTTTATTCAGGGGCACTGAAGCTTTCTTT	CASSLFRGTEAFF
TRBV6-2/TRBV6-3	NA	13	TRBJ2-1	NA	TGTGCCAGCAATTACTCTAGGGTATCTGAGCAGTTCTTC	CASNYSRVSEQFF
TRBV28	NA	14	TRBJ2-2	NA	TGTGCCAGCAGTTTAGTGCCGGGTTTTCGGGAGCTGTTTTTT	CASSLVPGFRELFF
TRBV10-1	few	13	TRBJ2-7	NA	TGCGCCAGCAGTGACAGGGGGGCGCGGGAGCAGTACTTC	CASSDRGAREQYF
TRBV20-1	NA	14	TRBJ2-7	TRBD1	TGCAGTGCTAGAGGCCTACAGGGGGGATACGAGCAGTACTTC	CSARGLQGGYEQYF
TRBV3-1	NA	16	TRBJ2-3	TRBD2	TGTGCCAGCAGCCAGGGGACTAGCCGGAGCACAGATACGCAGTATTTT	CASSQGTSRSTDTQYF
TRBV24-1	NA	16	TRBJ1-2	NA	TGTGCCACCCGTGGTGCCATTCAGGGTTCCCGGTCGAGCTACACCTTC	CATRGAIQGSRSSYTF
TRBV7-2	few	13	TRBJ1-5	NA	TGTGCCAGCAGCCAGGGGTTTGCTCAGCCCCAGCATTTT	CASSQGFAQPQHF
TRBV13	NA	15	TRBJ2-7	TRBD2	TGTGCCAGCAGCCGGGGGGTATCACCCATTATGGAGCAGTACTTC	CASSRGVSPIMEQYF
TRBV12-3/TRBV12-4	NA	15	TRBJ2-7	TRBD2	TGTGCCAGCAGTCCCGGGACTAGCGGCTACTACGAGCAGTACTTC	CASSPGTSGYYEQYF